This T cell receptor beta chain emerged from a study of T-cell reconstitution after alpha-beta-depleted transplantation in children. This sample's TCRbeta library carried unique molecular identifier barcodes. In TCRdb, the PCR reads were re-called with MiXCR into one record per CDR3 protein. The table has around 670,000 distinct CDR3 sequences, 13% seen once. V shed 3 bases, J shed 2 bases, and the junction held 8 bases outside the gene matches. Germline V gene data show CDR1 as LGHNA and CDR2 as YNFKEQ. This CDR3 is built from 18 residues. The rearrangement links TRBV4-2 to TRBJ2-1; 12 positions match TRBD2. This clonotype originated in a girl aged 2 to 10 with congenital amegakaryocytic thrombocytopenia, due to receive a stem cell transplant. Sequencing was performed on PBMCs, taken before TCRalphabeta/CD19-depleted stem cell transplant. The CDR3 region is CASSHGLAGGLTYNEQFF. CDR3 DNA: TGTGCCAGCAGCCATGGCCTAGCGGGAGGGCTTACCTACAATGAGCAGTTCTTC.